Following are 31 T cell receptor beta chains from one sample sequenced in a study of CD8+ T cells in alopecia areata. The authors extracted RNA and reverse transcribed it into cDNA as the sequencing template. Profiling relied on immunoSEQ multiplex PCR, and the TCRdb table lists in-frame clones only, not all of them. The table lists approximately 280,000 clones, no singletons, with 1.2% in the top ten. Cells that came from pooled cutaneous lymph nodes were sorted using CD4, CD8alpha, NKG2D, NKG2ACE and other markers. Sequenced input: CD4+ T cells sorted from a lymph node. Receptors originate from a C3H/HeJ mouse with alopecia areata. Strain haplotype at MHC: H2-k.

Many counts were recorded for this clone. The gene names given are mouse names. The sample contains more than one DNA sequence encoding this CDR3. Here the CDR3 reads CASSGGTTETLYF. The CDR3 bases that were read are TGTGCCAGCAGTGGTGGGACAACAGAA. This chain connects TRBV13-1 to TRBJ2-3, with a possible D match to TRBD1 (6 bases). The read falls 4 residues short of the CDR3 end, and the missing part is taken from the germline J gene. Trimming took 3 bases from V and 4 from J, leaving 9 bases between them. CDR3 length: 13 residues. Germline V gene data show CDR1 as NSHNY and CDR2 as SYGAGN.

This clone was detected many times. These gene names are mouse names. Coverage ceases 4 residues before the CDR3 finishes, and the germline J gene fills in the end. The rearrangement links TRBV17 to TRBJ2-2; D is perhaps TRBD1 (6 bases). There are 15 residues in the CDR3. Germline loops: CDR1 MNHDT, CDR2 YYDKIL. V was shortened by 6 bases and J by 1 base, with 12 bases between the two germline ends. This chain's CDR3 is CASRPGQRNTGQLYF. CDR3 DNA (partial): TGTGCTAGCAGGCCGGGACAAAGAAACACCGGG.

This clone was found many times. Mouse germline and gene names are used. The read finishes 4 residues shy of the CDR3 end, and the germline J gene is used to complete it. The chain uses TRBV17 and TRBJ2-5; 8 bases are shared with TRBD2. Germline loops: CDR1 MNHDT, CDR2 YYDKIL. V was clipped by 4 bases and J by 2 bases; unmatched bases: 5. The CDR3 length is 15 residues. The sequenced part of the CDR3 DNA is TGTGCTAGCAGTACGGAGGGGGGGCTCCAAGAC. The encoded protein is CASSTEGGLQD. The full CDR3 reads CASSTEGGLQDTQYF.

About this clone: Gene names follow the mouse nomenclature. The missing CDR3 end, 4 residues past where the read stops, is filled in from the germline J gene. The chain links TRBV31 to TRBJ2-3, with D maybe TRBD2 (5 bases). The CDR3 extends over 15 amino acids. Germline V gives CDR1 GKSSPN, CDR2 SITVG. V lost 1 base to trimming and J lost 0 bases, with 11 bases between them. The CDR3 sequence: CAWSPGWASAETLYF. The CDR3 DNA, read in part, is TGTGCCTGGAGTCCCGGCTGGGCTAGTGCAGAA.

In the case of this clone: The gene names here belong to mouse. The CDR3 loop is CASTPDWTSAETLYF. The part of the CDR3 DNA that was read is TGTGCCAGCACCCCGGACTGGACTAGTGCAGAA. The rearrangement joins TRBV19 to TRBJ2-3; 7 bases are shared with TRBD2. The read comes to an end 4 residues before the CDR3 does, leaving the germline J gene to fill in the end. V was clipped by 6 bases and J by 0 bases; unmatched bases: 7. The germline gives CDR1 FNHDT, CDR2 SITEND (reference sequence). The CDR3 length is 15 residues.

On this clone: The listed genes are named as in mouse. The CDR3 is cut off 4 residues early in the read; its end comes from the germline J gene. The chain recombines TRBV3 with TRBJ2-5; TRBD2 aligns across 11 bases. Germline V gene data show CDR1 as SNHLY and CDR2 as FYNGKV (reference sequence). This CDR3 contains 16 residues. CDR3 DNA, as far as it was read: TGTGCCAGCAGCCTCCACTGGGGGGGCGAAGAGGAC. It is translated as CASSLHWGGEED. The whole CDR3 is CASSLHWGGEEDTQYF.

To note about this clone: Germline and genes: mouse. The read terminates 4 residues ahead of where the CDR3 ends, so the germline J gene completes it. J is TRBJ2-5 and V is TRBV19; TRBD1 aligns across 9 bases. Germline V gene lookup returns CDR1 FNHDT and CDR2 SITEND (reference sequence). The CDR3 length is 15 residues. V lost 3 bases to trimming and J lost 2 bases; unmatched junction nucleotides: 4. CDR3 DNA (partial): TGTGCCAGCAGTACCACAGGGGGCGGCCAAGAC. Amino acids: CASSTTGGGQD. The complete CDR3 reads CASSTTGGGQDTQYF.

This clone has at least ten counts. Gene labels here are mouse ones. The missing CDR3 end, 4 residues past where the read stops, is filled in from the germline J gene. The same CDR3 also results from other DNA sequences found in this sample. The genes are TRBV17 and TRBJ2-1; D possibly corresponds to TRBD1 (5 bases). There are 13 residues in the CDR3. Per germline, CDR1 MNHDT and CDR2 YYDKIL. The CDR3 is CASSRQGRAEQFF. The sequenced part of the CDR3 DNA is TGTGCTAGCAGTAGACAGGGTAGAGCT.

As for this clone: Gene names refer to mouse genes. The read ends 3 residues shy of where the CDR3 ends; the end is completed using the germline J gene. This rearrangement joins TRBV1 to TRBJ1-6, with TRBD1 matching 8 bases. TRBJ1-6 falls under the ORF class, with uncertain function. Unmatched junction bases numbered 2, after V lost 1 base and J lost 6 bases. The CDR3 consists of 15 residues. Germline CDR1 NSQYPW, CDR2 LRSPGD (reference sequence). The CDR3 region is CTCSAAGGRNSPLYF. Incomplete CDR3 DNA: TGCACCTGCAGTGCAGCAGGGGGCCGTAATTCGCCC.

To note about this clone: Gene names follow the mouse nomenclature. CDR3 sequence: CASSDSRQTSAETLYF. The sequenced part of the CDR3 DNA is TGTGCCAGCAGTGATTCCCGACAGACTAGTGCAGAA. This chain joins TRBV13-1 and TRBJ2-3; possible D gene TRBD1, 5 bases. Read data end 4 residues before the CDR3 end; the end is taken from the germline J gene. Germline CDR1 is NSHNY and CDR2 is SYGAGN. V dropped 1 base and J dropped 0 bases, with 12 bases sitting between them. This CDR3 is 16 amino acids long.

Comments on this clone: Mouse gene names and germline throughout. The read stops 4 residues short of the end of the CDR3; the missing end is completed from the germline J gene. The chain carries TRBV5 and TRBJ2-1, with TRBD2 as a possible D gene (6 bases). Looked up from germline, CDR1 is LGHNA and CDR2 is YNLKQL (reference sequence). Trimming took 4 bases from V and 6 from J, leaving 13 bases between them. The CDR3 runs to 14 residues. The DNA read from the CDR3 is TGTGCCAGCAGCCTCGCTGGGGCGGGTGCT. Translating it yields CASSLAGAGA. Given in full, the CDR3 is CASSLAGAGAEQFF.

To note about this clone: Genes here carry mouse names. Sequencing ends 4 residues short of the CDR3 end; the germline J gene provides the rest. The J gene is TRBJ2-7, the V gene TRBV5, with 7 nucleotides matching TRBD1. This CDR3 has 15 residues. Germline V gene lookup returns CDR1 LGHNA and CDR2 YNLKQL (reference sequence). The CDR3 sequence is CASSQGGTALYEQYF. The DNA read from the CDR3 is TGTGCCAGCAGCCAAGGGGGGACAGCCCTATAT.

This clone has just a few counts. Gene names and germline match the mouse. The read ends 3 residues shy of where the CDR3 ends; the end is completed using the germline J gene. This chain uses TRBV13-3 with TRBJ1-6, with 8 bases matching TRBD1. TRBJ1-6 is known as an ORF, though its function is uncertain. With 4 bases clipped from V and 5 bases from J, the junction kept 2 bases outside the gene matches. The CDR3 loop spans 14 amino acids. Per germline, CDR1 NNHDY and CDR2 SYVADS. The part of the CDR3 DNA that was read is TGTGCCAGCAGTCTGGACAGGGATAATTCGCCC. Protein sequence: CASSLDRDNSP. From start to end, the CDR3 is CASSLDRDNSPLYF.

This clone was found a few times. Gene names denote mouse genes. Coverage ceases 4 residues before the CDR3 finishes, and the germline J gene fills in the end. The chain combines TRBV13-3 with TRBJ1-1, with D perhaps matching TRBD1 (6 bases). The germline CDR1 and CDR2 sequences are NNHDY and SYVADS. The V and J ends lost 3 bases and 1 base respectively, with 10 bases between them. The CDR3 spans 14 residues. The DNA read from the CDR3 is TGTGCCAGCAGTGTAGGGACATTAAACACA. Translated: CASSVGTLNT. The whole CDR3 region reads CASSVGTLNTEVFF.

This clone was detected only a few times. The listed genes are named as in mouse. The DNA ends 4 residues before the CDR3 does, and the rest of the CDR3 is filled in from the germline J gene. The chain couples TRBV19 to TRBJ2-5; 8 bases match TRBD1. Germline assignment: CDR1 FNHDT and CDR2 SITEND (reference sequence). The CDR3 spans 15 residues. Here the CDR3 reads CASSIRRGPADTQYF. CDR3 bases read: TGTGCCAGCAGTATCCGCAGGGGGCCGGCTGAC.

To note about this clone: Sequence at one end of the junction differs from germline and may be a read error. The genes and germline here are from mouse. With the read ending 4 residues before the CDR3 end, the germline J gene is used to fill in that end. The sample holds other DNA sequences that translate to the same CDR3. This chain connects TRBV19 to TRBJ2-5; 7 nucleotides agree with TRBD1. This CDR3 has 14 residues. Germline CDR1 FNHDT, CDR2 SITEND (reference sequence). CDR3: CASSIGTAQDTQYF. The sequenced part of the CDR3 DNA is TGTGCCAGCAGCATAGGGACAGCCCAAGAC.

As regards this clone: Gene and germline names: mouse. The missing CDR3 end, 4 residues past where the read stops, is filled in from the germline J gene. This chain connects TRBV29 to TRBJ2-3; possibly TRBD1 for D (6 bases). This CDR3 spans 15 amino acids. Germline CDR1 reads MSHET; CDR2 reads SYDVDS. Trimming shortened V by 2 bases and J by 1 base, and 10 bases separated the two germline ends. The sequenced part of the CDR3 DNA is TGTGCTAGCAGTTTAACACAGGGCGGTGCAGAA. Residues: CASSLTQGGAE. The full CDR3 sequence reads CASSLTQGGAETLYF.

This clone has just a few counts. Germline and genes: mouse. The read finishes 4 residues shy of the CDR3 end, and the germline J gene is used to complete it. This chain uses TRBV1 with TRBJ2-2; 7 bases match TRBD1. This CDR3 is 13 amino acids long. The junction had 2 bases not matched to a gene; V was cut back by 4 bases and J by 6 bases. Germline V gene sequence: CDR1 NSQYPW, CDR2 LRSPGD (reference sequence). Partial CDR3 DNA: TGCACCTGCAGTGACAGGGGCGCCGGG. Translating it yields CTCSDRGAG. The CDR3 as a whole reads CTCSDRGAGQLYF.

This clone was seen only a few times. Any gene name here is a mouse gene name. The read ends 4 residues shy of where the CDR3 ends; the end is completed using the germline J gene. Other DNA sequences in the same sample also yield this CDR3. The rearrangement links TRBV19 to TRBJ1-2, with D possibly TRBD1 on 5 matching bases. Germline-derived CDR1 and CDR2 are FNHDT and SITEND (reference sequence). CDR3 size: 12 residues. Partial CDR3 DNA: TGTGCCAGCAGTATGAGGGGTTCC. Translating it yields CASSMRGS. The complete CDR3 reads CASSMRGSDYTF.

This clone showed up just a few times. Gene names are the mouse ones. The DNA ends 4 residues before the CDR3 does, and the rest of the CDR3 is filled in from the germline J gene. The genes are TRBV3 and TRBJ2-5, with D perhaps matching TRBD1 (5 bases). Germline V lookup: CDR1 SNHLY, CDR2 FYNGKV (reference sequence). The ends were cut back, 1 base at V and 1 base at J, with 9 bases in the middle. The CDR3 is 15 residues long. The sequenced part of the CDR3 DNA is TGTGCCAGCAGCTTAGACAGGACCTACCAAGAC. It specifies CASSLDRTYQD. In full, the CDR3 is CASSLDRTYQDTQYF. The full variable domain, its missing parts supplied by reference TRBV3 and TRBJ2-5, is GPKVLQIPSHQIIDMGQMVTLNCDPVSNHLYFYWYKQILGQQMEFLVNFYNGKVMEKSKLFKDQFSVERPDGSYFTLKIQPTALEDSAVYFCASSLDRTYQDTQYFGPGTRLLVL.

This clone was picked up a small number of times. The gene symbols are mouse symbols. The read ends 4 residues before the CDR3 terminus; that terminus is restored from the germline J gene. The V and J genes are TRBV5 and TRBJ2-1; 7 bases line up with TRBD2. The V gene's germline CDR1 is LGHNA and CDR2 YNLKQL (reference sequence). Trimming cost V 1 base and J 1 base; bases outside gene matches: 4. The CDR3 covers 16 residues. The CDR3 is CASSQGRGGNYAEQFF. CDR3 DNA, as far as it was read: TGTGCCAGCAGCCAAGGCCGGGGGGGGAACTATGCT.

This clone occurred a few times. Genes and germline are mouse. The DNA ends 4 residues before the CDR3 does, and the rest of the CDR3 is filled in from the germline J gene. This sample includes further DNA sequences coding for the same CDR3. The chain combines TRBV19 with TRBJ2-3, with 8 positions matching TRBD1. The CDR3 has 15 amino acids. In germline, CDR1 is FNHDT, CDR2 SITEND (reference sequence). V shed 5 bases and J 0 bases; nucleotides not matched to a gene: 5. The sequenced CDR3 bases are TGTGCCAGCAGCCTTCGACAGGGGAGTGCAGAA. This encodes CASSLRQGSAE. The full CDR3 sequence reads CASSLRQGSAETLYF. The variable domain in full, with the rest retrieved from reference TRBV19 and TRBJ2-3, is GGIITQTPKFLIGQEGQKLTLKCQQNFNHDTMYWYRQDSGKGLRLIYYSITENDLQKGDLSEGYDASREKKSSFSLTVTSAQKNEMAVFLCASSLRQGSAETLYFGSGTRLTVL.

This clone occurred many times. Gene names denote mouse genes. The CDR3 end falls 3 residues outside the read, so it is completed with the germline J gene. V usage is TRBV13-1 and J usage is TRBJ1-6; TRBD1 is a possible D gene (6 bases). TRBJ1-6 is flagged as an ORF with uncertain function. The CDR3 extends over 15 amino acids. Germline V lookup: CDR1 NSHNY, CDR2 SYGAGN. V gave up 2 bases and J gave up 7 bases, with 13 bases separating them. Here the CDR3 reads CASSEARGGNSPLYF. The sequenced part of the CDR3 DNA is TGTGCCAGCAGTGAGGCCAGGGGTGGGAATTCGCCC.

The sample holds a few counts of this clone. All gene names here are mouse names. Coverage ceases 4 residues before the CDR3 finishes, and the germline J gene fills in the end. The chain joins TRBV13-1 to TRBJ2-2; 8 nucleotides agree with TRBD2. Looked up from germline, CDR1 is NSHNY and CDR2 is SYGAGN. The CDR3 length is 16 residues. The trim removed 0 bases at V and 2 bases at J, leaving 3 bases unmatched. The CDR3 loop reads CASSDDGGGNTGQLYF. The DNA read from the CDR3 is TGTGCCAGCAGTGATGACGGGGGGGGCAACACCGGG.

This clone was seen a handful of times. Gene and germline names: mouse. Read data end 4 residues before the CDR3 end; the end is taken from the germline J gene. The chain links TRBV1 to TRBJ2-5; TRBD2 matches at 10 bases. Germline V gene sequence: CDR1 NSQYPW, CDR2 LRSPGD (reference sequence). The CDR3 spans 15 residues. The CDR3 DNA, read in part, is TGCACCTGCAGTGCAGTCTGGGGGGGCGTAGAC. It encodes CTCSAVWGGVD. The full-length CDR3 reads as CTCSAVWGGVDTQYF. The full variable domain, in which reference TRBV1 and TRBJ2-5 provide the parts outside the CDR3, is VTLLEQNPRWRLVPRGQAVNLRCILKNSQYPWMSWYQQDLQKQLQWLFTLRSPGDKEVKSLPGADYLATRVTDTELRLQVANMSQGRTLYCTCSAVWGGVDTQYFGPGTRLLVL.

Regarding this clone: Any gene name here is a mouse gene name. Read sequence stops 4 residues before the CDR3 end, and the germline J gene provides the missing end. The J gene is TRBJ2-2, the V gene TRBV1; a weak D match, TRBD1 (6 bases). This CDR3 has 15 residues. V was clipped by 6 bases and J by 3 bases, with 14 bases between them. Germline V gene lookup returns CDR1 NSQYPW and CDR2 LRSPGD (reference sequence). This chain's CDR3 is CTCSSQGRDTGQLYF. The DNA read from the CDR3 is TGCACCTGCAGCTCCCAGGGGCGGGACACCGGG.

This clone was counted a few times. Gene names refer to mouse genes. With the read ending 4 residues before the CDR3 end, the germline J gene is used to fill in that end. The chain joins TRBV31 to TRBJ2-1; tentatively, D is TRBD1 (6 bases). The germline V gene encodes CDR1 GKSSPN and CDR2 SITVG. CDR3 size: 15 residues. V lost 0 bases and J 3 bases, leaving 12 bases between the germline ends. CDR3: CAWSLQGRVYAEQFF. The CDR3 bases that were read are TGTGCCTGGAGTCTCCAGGGGAGAGTCTATGCT. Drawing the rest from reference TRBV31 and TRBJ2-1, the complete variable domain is AQTIHQWPVAEIKAVGSPLSLGCTIKGKSSPNLYWYWQATGGTLQQLFYSITVGQVESVVQLNLSASRPKDDQFILSTEKLLLSHSGFYLCAWSLQGRVYAEQFFGPGTRLTVL.

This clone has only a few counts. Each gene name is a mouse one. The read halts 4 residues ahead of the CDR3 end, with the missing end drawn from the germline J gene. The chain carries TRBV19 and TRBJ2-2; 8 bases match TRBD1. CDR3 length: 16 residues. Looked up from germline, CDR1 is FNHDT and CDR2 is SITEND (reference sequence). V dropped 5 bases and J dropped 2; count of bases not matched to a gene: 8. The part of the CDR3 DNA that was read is TGTGCCAGCAGCAACTCAGGGGGCCTGAACACCGGG. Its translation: CASSNSGGLNTG. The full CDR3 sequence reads CASSNSGGLNTGQLYF.

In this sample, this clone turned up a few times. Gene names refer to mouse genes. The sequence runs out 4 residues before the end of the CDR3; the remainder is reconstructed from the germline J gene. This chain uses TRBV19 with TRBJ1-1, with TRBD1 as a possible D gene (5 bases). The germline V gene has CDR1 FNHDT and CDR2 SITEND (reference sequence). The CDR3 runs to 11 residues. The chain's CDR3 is CASSIREEVFF. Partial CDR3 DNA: TGTGCCAGCAGTATCAGGGAA.

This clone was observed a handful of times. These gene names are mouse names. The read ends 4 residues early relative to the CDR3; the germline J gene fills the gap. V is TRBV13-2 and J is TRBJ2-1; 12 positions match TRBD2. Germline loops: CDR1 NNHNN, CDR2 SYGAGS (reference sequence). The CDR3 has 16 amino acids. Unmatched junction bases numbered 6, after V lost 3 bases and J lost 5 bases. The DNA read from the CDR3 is TGTGCCAGCGGTGCCCCCGGGACTGGGGGGCATGCT. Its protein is CASGAPGTGGHA. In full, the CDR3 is CASGAPGTGGHAEQFF.

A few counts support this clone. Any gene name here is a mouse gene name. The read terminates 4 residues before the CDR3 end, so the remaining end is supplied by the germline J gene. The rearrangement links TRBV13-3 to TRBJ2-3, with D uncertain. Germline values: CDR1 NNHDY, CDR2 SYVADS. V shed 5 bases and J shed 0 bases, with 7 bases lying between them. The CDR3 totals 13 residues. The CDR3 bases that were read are TGTGCCAGCAGCCAGCTTAGTGCAGAA. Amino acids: CASSQLSAE. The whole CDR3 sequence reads CASSQLSAETLYF.